The 19 T cell receptor beta chains below all came from one sample that was sequenced in a study of T cell responses to AZD1222 COVID-19 vaccine. The data were produced by immunoSEQ multiplex PCR, yet TCRdb's version contains in-frame clones alone and is incomplete. This table holds about 78,000 clones, 87% found once. The specimen was peripheral blood, collected on day 0 of AZD1222 vaccination. All receptors come from an adult in good health.

V usage is TRBV28 and J usage is TRBJ1-2; possibly TRBD1 for D (5 bases). The CDR3 runs 14 residues. V lost 3 bases and J lost 5, with 13 bases in between. CDR1 is MDHEN and CDR2 is SYDVKM in the germline V gene. The CDR3 reads CASSFRGAYYGYTF. Here the CDR3 DNA reads TGTGCCAGCAGTTTTAGGGGCGCTTATTATGGCTACACCTTC.

The rearrangement uses TRBV28 and TRBJ2-7, with a possible D match to TRBD2 (5 bases). Germline assignment: CDR1 MDHEN and CDR2 SYDVKM. CDR3 length equals 13 residues. The V end lost 10 bases, the J end lost 0 bases, and 13 bases lay between the germline ends. The CDR3 loop reads CATLRESSYEQYF. The CDR3 region has the DNA TGTGCCACCCTCCGGGAAAGCTCCTACGAGCAGTACTTC.

This clone was recorded a few times. The DNA of the CDR3 is TGCGCCAGCAGCCTCACACACAGCGGCACCGCCTACAATGAGCAGTTCTTC. This sequence encodes CASSLTHSGTAYNEQFF. This rearrangement joins TRBV4-1 to TRBJ2-1; maybe TRBD2 (5 bases). The CDR3 runs 17 residues. CDR1 and CDR2 (germline): MGHRA, YSYEKL. Trimming stripped 4 bases from V and 2 bases from J, with 18 bases between.

The V and J genes are TRBV19 and TRBJ2-3, with 10 bases aligning to TRBD2. Germline V gives CDR1 LNHDA, CDR2 SQIVND (reference sequence). Trimming cost V 7 bases and J 3 bases; bases outside gene matches: 7. The CDR3 extends over 15 amino acids. The CDR3 DNA reads as TGTGCCAGTAACCAGCGGGAGGGCCAAACAGATACGCAGTATTTT. It is translated as CASNQREGQTDTQYF.

This rearrangement joins TRBV19 to TRBJ1-5; D uncertain. Germline CDR1 LNHDA, CDR2 SQIVND (reference sequence). V lost 10 bases and J lost 5, with 18 bases in between. The CDR3 is made up of 14 amino acids. CDR3: CATGSVGRDQPQHF. The CDR3 DNA follows: TGTGCCACCGGTAGTGTAGGTCGAGATCAGCCCCAGCATTTT.

The gene calls are TRBV11-1 and TRBJ1-1; 7 bases fit TRBD1. The CDR3 has 13 amino acids. The germline V gene encodes CDR1 SGHAT and CDR2 FQDESV (reference sequence). V shed 7 bases, J shed 5 bases, and the junction held 7 bases outside the gene matches. Written as DNA, the CDR3 is TGTGCCAGCACCCTTACAGGGGTGACTGAAGCTTTCTTT. It specifies CASTLTGVTEAFF.

The CDR3 nucleotides read TGTGCCAGCAGCCAAGGAAGGCTTGTCCGGGAGACCCAGTACTTC. Protein: CASSQGRLVRETQYF. V usage is TRBV14 and J usage is TRBJ2-5; D unresolved. The CDR3 extends over 15 amino acids. Germline V lookup: CDR1 SGHDN, CDR2 FVKESK. Trimming removed 1 base from V and 5 bases from J, with 14 bases in between.

This clone was observed a few times. V gene TRBV15 combines with J gene TRBJ2-3, with a possible D match to TRBD2 (6 bases). The CDR3 is 15 amino acids. V dropped 5 bases and J dropped 3 bases, with 15 bases sitting between them. Germline-derived CDR1 and CDR2 are LNHNV and YYDKDF (reference sequence). The CDR3 DNA reads as TGTGCCACCAGCCGCTCCTCACTAGCAACAGATACGCAGTATTTT. Translated: CATSRSSLATDTQYF.

V gene TRBV3-1 (or the pseudogene TRBV3-2) combines with J gene TRBJ1-2; D possibly corresponds to TRBD1 (5 bases). The CDR3 spans 17 residues. Deletions cut 1 base from V and 4 bases from J, with 19 bases between. Germline lookup yields CDR1 LGHDT and CDR2 YNNKEL (reference sequence). The CDR3 is CASSQGRHQQGSYGYTF. The CDR3 DNA is TGTGCCAGCAGCCAAGGAAGACACCAGCAGGGTAGCTATGGCTACACCTTC.

V gene TRBV25-1 combines with J gene TRBJ1-2; D gene unclear. Germline CDR1 MGHDK, CDR2 SYGVNS. This CDR3 region has 10 residues. V lost 6 bases to trimming and J lost 5 bases, with 4 bases between them. DNA of the CDR3: TGTGCCAGCAGCGGTTATGGCTACACCTTC. This codes for CASSGYGYTF.

This chain links TRBV18 with TRBJ1-5, with D tentatively TRBD1 (6 bases). Trimming pared 3 bases from V and 5 bases from J, leaving 14 bases between. The CDR3 totals 15 residues. Germline CDR1 reads KGHSH; CDR2 reads LQKENI. CDR3 sequence: CASSPSQGLDQPQHF. The CDR3 region has the DNA TGTGCCAGCTCACCCTCCCAGGGGTTGGATCAGCCCCAGCATTTT.

The J gene is TRBJ2-7, the V gene TRBV7-2, with a tentative D call TRBD2 (5 bases). Trimming left V 5 bases short and J 5 bases short, with 13 bases between. The CDR3 runs to 13 residues. Germline lookup yields CDR1 SGHTA and CDR2 FQGNSA. The CDR3 sequence is CASSPGPSNEQYF. In nucleotides, the CDR3 is TGTGCCAGCAGCCCGGGTCCTAGCAACGAGCAGTACTTC.

The chain uses TRBV5-1 and TRBJ2-2; 8 bases align to TRBD2. CDR3 length: 15 amino acids. J gave up 5 bases and V 6 bases, and 9 bases lay outside the gene matches. Per the germline V gene, CDR1 is SGHRS and CDR2 is YFSETQ. CDR3 sequence reads: CASNKAGDPTGELFF. Written as DNA, the CDR3 is TGCGCCAGCAATAAAGCGGGAGATCCGACCGGGGAGCTGTTTTTT.

The chain is built from TRBV30 and TRBJ1-2, with a possible D match to TRBD1 (6 bases). V dropped 5 bases and J dropped 4 bases, with 11 bases sitting between them. The CDR3 length is 12 residues. The V gene's germline CDR1 is GTSNPN and CDR2 SVGIG (reference sequence). The CDR3 loop is CAWLGGLYGYTF. CDR3 DNA: TGTGCCTGGCTTGGGGGGCTCTATGGCTACACCTTC.

This sequence joins TRBV12-3 or TRBV12-4 and TRBJ2-1, with D maybe TRBD1 (5 bases). The CDR3 loop spans 13 amino acids. V was shortened by 4 bases and J by 9 bases, with 13 bases between the two germline ends. CDR3: CASSWTPRREQFF. The CDR3 region has the DNA TGTGCCAGCAGTTGGACACCGAGGCGTGAGCAGTTCTTC.

CDR3 nucleotides: TGTGCCAGCAGTTTATATAGCAATCAGCCCCAGCATTTT. Residues: CASSLYSNQPQHF. The V and J genes are TRBV28 and TRBJ1-5; D gene uncertain. Trimming shortened V by 1 base and J by 0 bases, and 1 base separated the two germline ends. The CDR3 has 13 amino acids. Germline CDR1 MDHEN, CDR2 SYDVKM. Looking up the rest from reference TRBV28 and TRBJ1-5 gives the full variable domain: DVKVTQSSRYLVKRTGEKVFLECVQDMDHENMFWYRQDPGLGLRLIYFSYDVKMKEKGDIPEGYSVSREKKERFSLILESASTNQTSMYLCASSLYSNQPQHFGDGTRLSIL.

The chain employs TRBV11-2 and TRBJ1-6, with TRBD1 matching 9 bases. V lost 2 bases and J lost 5; bases outside the gene matches: 4. The CDR3 covers 16 residues. Germline lookup yields CDR1 SGHAT and CDR2 FQNNGV. DNA for the CDR3: TGTGCCAGCAGCTTATGGGGGACAGGGAATAATTCACCCCTCCACTTT. Its protein product is CASSLWGTGNNSPLHF.

This clone was seen once. This chain joins TRBV3-1 (or the pseudogene TRBV3-2) and TRBJ2-7; 8 bases match TRBD2. The V gene end was trimmed by 0 bases and the J gene end by 6 bases; junction bases not matched to a gene: 7. CDR3 length: 15 residues. Germline V gene sequence: CDR1 LGHDT, CDR2 YNNKEL (reference sequence). The CDR3, as DNA: TGTGCCAGCAGCCAAGATTTGCGGGAGGAAGTCGAGCAGTACTTC. This translates into CASSQDLREEVEQYF.

The chain joins TRBV6-5 to TRBJ2-5; 10 positions agree with TRBD1. CDR1 and CDR2 from the germline V gene are MNHEY and SVGAGI. CDR3 length: 15 amino acids. J gave up 5 bases and V 7 bases, and 10 bases lay outside the gene matches. This chain's CDR3 is CASIDRGRGWETQYF. DNA of the CDR3: TGTGCCAGCATAGACAGGGGGCGCGGGTGGGAGACCCAGTACTTC.